Each of the 8 T cell receptor beta chains below was sequenced from the same sample in a study of T cells after yellow fever vaccination. TCRdb re-analysed the 5' RACE reads in MiXCR, keeping a single row per CDR3 protein. The table lists 400,000 or so distinct CDR3 sequences, 6.2% of them singletons. The sample in question was PBMCs, obtained 5 days after the yellow fever booster vaccination. The origin of the receptors is a man aged 25 to 40 who received the YFV17D yellow fever vaccine.

As to this clonotype: Possible read error: a much larger clone is one base away. The gene calls are TRBV7-2 and TRBJ2-7; D is undetermined. Germline loops: CDR1 SGHTA, CDR2 FQGNSA. Trimming pared 1 base from V and 2 bases from J, leaving 12 bases between. The CDR3 runs to 15 residues. The CDR3 reads CASSLEGIIPYEQYF. CDR3 coding DNA: TGTGCCAGCAGCTTAGAAGGGATAATTCCCTACGAGCAGTACTTC.

V and J are TRBV20-1 and TRBJ1-2; unclear D gene. The ends were cut back, 6 bases at V and 8 bases at J, with 19 bases in the middle. Germline assignment: CDR1 DFQATT and CDR2 SNEGSKA (reference sequence). The CDR3 length is 13 residues. The DNA for the CDR3 is TGCAGTGCCGCAAAAACCGGGCCGCAAGGCTACACCTTC. Its protein is CSAAKTGPQGYTF.

This clonotype was counted a few times. V and J are TRBV7-3 and TRBJ2-1, with D possibly TRBD2 on 6 matching bases. V dropped 5 bases and J dropped 5 bases, with 16 bases sitting between them. CDR3 length equals 15 residues. CDR1 and CDR2 from the germline V gene are SGHTA and FQGTGA. CDR3: CASSPSHGRNNEQFF. The CDR3 nucleotides read TGTGCCAGCAGCCCTTCGCATGGGAGGAACAATGAGCAGTTCTTC.

This rearrangement joins TRBV12-3 or TRBV12-4 to TRBJ2-1; D perhaps matches TRBD2 (7 bases). This CDR3 has 15 residues. Trimming stripped 3 bases from V and 7 bases from J, with 16 bases between. CDR3 amino acids: CASSFRTSRGNEQFF. DNA of the CDR3: TGTGCCAGCAGTTTTAGGACTAGTAGGGGGAATGAGCAGTTCTTC.

Many counts were recorded for this clonotype. V is TRBV7-3 and J is TRBJ2-1; 7 bases match TRBD2. V shed 5 bases and J 8 bases; nucleotides not matched to a gene: 9. The CDR3 loop spans 14 amino acids. Germline V gives CDR1 SGHTA, CDR2 FQGTGA. CDR3: CASSPGGSFDEQFF. The CDR3 nucleotides are TGTGCCAGCAGCCCAGGCGGGAGCTTCGATGAGCAGTTCTTC. Together with reference TRBV7-3 and TRBJ2-1, the CDR3 gives the full variable domain: GAGVSQTPSNKVTEKGKYVELRCDPISGHTALYWYRQSLGQGPEFLIYFQGTGAADDSGLPNDRFFAVRPEGSVSTLKIQRTERGDSAVYLCASSPGGSFDEQFFGPGTRLTVL.

This clonotype was counted ten times or more. This chain joins TRBV10-3 and TRBJ1-4, with D perhaps matching TRBD1 (6 bases). The CDR3 loop spans 15 amino acids. The V gene's germline CDR1 is ENHRY and CDR2 SYGVKD. V was shortened by 3 bases and J by 7 bases, with 15 bases between the two germline ends. In nucleotides, the CDR3 is TGTGCCATCAGTGAAGAGGCATCAGGGGCTGAAAAACTGTTTTTT. It encodes CAISEEASGAEKLFF.

In its sample, this clonotype was seen a few times. The V gene is TRBV6-1, the J gene TRBJ2-1; 8 nucleotides match TRBD1. The CDR3 covers 15 residues. Unmatched junction bases numbered 8, after V lost 8 bases and J lost 2 bases. Germline assignment: CDR1 MNHNS and CDR2 SASEGT. CDR3 in amino acids: CASRSATGAYNEQFF. CDR3 DNA sequence: TGTGCCAGCCGCTCGGCGACAGGGGCCTACAATGAGCAGTTCTTC.

The chain carries TRBV30 and TRBJ2-7; 9 nucleotides line up with TRBD2. The ends lost 2 bases at V and 1 base at J; junction bases unmatched: 6. Germline-derived CDR1 and CDR2 are GTSNPN and SVGIG (reference sequence). This CDR3 has 15 amino acids. CDR3 in DNA: TGTGCCTGGAGTTCGACTAGCGGCCTATCCTACGAGCAGTACTTC. Its translation is CAWSSTSGLSYEQYF.